This T cell receptor beta chain derives from a study of control samples from healthy donors and cancer patients. Trimming stripped 6 bases from V and 4 bases from J, with 10 bases between. The germline V gene encodes CDR1 KGHSH and CDR2 LQKENI. This CDR3 comprises 13 residues. The repertoire was sequenced with immunoSEQ multiplex PCR; TCRdb's copy has only in-frame clones and lacks some. The repertoire consists of about 160,000 clones, with over 85% occurring once and the leading ten covering about 8.5%. Sample: blood. This receptor was identified in a woman between 40 and 55 years old in good health. This sequence joins TRBV18 and TRBJ1-5, with D unresolved. The CDR3 loop is CASSPGWNQPQHF. The DNA of the CDR3 is TGTGCCAGCTCCCCCGGGTGGAATCAGCCCCAGCATTTT.